One TCR beta chain is described in this entry. Its antigen remains unidentified. This entry is derived from a study of cytomegalovirus exposure and HLA in healthy donors. Findings and caveats of the study: According to the study, approximately 150 TCR beta chains were cytomegalovirus-associated.

Germline CDR1 WSHSY, CDR2 SAAADI. This CDR3 has 15 residues. V shed 3 bases and J 13 bases; nucleotides not matched to a gene: 11. The study ran its PCR with 60 Vbeta and 13 Jbeta primers. Produced via immunoSEQ multiplex PCR; TCRdb's table is partial and in-frame only. This sample carries 35,000 to 50,000 clones, with more than 3% going to the ten biggest clones. The J gene is TRBJ1-6, the V gene TRBV10-2; 8 bases fit TRBD1. Specimen: PBMCs. The clonotype originates from a woman aged 25-40 years in good health and CMV-seropositive. The CDR3 here is CASSDWTGRGGPLHF. In DNA, the CDR3 is TGCGCCAGCAGTGATTGGACAGGGAGAGGTGGTCCCCTCCACTTT.